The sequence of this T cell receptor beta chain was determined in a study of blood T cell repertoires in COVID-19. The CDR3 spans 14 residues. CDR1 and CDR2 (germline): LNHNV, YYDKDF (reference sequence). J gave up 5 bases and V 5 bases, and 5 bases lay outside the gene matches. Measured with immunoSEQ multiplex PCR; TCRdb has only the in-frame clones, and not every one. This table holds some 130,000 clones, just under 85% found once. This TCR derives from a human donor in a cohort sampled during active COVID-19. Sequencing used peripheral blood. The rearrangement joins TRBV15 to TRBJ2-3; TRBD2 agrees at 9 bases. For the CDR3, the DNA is TGTGCCACCAGCGCGGGACTAGCTGTAGATACGCAGTATTTT. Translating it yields CATSAGLAVDTQYF.